The 23 T cell receptor beta chains listed next were all sequenced from one sample in a study of cytomegalovirus exposure and HLA in healthy donors. PCR was performed using 60 Vbeta and 13 Jbeta primers. Profiled with immunoSEQ multiplex PCR; TCRdb holds only in-frame clones, not every one. The table records 150,000 to 200,000 clones, 84% of them present only once. The source material was PBMCs. These receptors were collected from a man aged 45-65 years in good health and CMV-seropositive.

V and J are TRBV7-9 and TRBJ2-5; possible D gene TRBD1, 6 bases. The CDR3 extends over 16 amino acids. Trimming took 2 bases from V and 1 from J, leaving 14 bases between them. Germline loops: CDR1 SEHNR, CDR2 FQNEAQ (reference sequence). This CDR3 reads CASSLSTGPPQETQYF. The CDR3, as DNA: TGTGCCAGCAGCTTATCAACAGGGCCCCCCCAAGAGACCCAGTACTTC. Combining the CDR3 with reference TRBV7-9 and TRBJ2-5 gives the whole variable domain DTGVSQNPRHKITKRGQNVTFRCDPISEHNRLYWYRQTLGQGPEFLTYFQNEAQLEKSRLLSDRFSAERPKGSFSTLEIQRTEQGDSAMYLCASSLSTGPPQETQYFGPGTRLLVL.

V and J are TRBV6-5 and TRBJ1-2, with D tentatively TRBD1 (6 bases). Trimming stripped 6 bases from V and 4 bases from J, with 12 bases between. This CDR3 has 13 amino acids. In germline, CDR1 is MNHEY, CDR2 SVGAGI. The CDR3 DNA reads as TGTGCCAGCAGCCTGGGACACCTCTATGGCTACACCTTC. Its protein is CASSLGHLYGYTF.

The rearrangement joins TRBV7-2 to TRBJ2-1; D ambiguous. Trimming cost V 2 bases and J 5 bases, with 10 bases left between them. This CDR3 is built from 14 residues. CDR1 is SGHTA and CDR2 is FQGNSA in the germline V gene. The CDR3 loop reads CASSLISRNNEQFF. The CDR3 nucleotides are TGTGCCAGCAGCTTAATTTCCAGGAACAATGAGCAGTTCTTC.

This rearrangement joins TRBV6-5 to TRBJ2-3; maybe TRBD2 (6 bases). The V and J ends lost 5 bases and 6 bases respectively, with 9 bases between them. Germline V gives CDR1 MNHEY, CDR2 SVGAGI. This CDR3 region has 12 residues. CDR3 region: CASSGTLDTQYF. DNA for the CDR3: TGTGCCAGCAGTGGGACTCTCGATACGCAGTATTTT.

The V and J genes are TRBV6-6 and TRBJ1-2; D gene unclear. The CDR3 is 13 amino acids. Trimming cost V 7 bases and J 8 bases, with 17 bases left between them. From germline, CDR1 is MNHNY and CDR2 SVGAGI (reference sequence). CDR3 nucleotide sequence: TGTGCCAGCAAGAGGGATCTTCCGGAGGGCTACACCTTC. Translated: CASKRDLPEGYTF.

Written as DNA, the CDR3 is TGTGCCAGCAGCGCATGGGACAGGCCCTGGGTAACTAACTATGGCTACACCTTC. Translation gives CASSAWDRPWVTNYGYTF. The J gene is TRBJ1-2, the V gene TRBV7-6, with 8 positions matching TRBD1. There are 18 residues in the CDR3. The junction had 14 bases not matched to a gene; V was cut back by 5 bases and J by 0 bases. CDR1 and CDR2 (germline): SGHVS, FNYEAQ.

This chain joins TRBV27 and TRBJ2-3; D gene unclear. Germline loops: CDR1 MNHEY, CDR2 SMNVEV (reference sequence). The CDR3 loop spans 14 amino acids. V was pared by 6 bases and J by 0 bases, with 10 bases between. CDR3 protein: CASSPTRSTDTQYF. CDR3 sequence (DNA): TGTGCCAGCAGCCCCACTCGGAGCACAGATACGCAGTATTTT.

This chain connects TRBV5-1 to TRBJ1-1; tentative D call: TRBD1 (5 bases). Germline V lookup: CDR1 SGHRS, CDR2 YFSETQ. Trimming stripped 4 bases from V and 1 base from J, with 14 bases between. The CDR3 has 15 amino acids. The CDR3 here is CASSRVGGENTEAFF. The CDR3 coding sequence is TGCGCCAGCAGCCGAGTGGGGGGGGAGAACACTGAAGCTTTCTTT.

In its sample, this clone was seen once. V and J are TRBV18 and TRBJ2-5, with 9 positions matching TRBD2. The V segment lost 0 bases and the J segment 5 bases; nucleotides outside the gene matches: 10. The CDR3 spans 17 residues. Germline lookup yields CDR1 KGHSH and CDR2 LQKENI. CDR3: CASSPPVSSGRWETQYF. The CDR3 nucleotides read TGTGCCAGCTCACCACCGGTTTCGAGCGGGAGGTGGGAGACCCAGTACTTC.

This chain uses TRBV6-5 with TRBJ1-1; 12 positions match TRBD1. Germline values: CDR1 MNHEY, CDR2 SVGAGI. The CDR3 is made up of 14 amino acids. The trim removed 6 bases at V and 4 bases at J, leaving 3 bases unmatched. CDR3 sequence reads: CASRRDRGLTEAFF. The CDR3 DNA reads as TGTGCCAGCAGGCGGGACAGGGGGCTCACTGAAGCTTTCTTT.

The chain combines TRBV7-6 with TRBJ2-7; TRBD2 agrees at 9 bases. Trimming took 0 bases from V and 5 from J; bases not matched to a gene: 5. From germline, CDR1 is SGHVS and CDR2 FNYEAQ. The CDR3 is made up of 15 amino acids. The CDR3 coding sequence is TGTGCCAGCAGCTTAGCGCCTAGCGGGGTCCACGAGCAGTACTTC. Its translation is CASSLAPSGVHEQYF.

V usage is TRBV27 and J usage is TRBJ1-2; 8 nucleotides agree with TRBD1. The J segment lost 6 bases and the V segment lost 6 bases, leaving 6 bases of the junction unmatched. The CDR3 sequence is 13 residues long. Germline CDR1 reads MNHEY; CDR2 reads SMNVEV (reference sequence). CDR3 sequence reads: CASRPGTGDGYTF. CDR3 sequence (DNA): TGTGCCAGCAGACCCGGGACAGGAGATGGCTACACCTTC.

V and J are TRBV19 and TRBJ1-1, with D possibly being TRBD1 (5 bases). The CDR3 loop spans 11 amino acids. From germline, CDR1 is LNHDA and CDR2 SQIVND (reference sequence). With 10 bases removed from V and 5 bases from J, the gap between germline ends came to 11 bases. CDR3 sequence: CATFGGTEAFF. CDR3 nucleotide sequence: TGTGCCACCTTTGGGGGGACTGAAGCTTTCTTT.

This clone showed up just once. V gene TRBV13 combines with J gene TRBJ2-7, with 8 bases lining up with TRBD1. Germline values: CDR1 PRHDT, CDR2 FYEKMQ (reference sequence). The CDR3 covers 14 residues. Trimming at V came to 4 bases and at J to 1 base, leaving 3 bases not matched to a gene. CDR3: CASSYRDRSYEQYV. The DNA of the CDR3 is TGTGCCAGCAGCTACCGGGACAGGTCCTACGAGCAGTACGTC.

The DNA for the CDR3 is TGTGCCAGCAGTTCCACGAGAGGGTCTCACTATGGCTACACCTTC. Translation: CASSSTRGSHYGYTF. This sequence joins TRBV6-5 and TRBJ1-2, with no clear D. V dropped 4 bases and J dropped 3 bases, with 15 bases sitting between them. The CDR3 has 15 amino acids. CDR1 is MNHEY and CDR2 is SVGAGI in the germline V gene.

This chain connects TRBV5-4 to TRBJ1-2, with no clear D. Germline CDR1 reads SGHNT; CDR2 reads YYREEE (reference sequence). The V end lost 1 base, the J end lost 0 bases, and 7 bases lay between the germline ends. CDR3 length: 14 amino acids. DNA of the CDR3: TGTGCCAGCAGCTTGCCCCAGGCTAACTATGGCTACACCTTC. This gives the protein CASSLPQANYGYTF.

V usage is TRBV5-1 and J usage is TRBJ2-5; D gene uncertain. The CDR3 sequence is 12 residues long. Germline values: CDR1 SGHRS, CDR2 YFSETQ. Between the trimmed V and J ends, which lost 1 base and 3 bases, there was a span of 4 bases. CDR3 sequence (DNA): TGCGCCAGCAGCTTGTCGGAAGAGACCCAGTACTTC. This encodes CASSLSEETQYF.

The J gene is TRBJ2-2, the V gene TRBV6-1; maybe TRBD1 (6 bases). Germline values: CDR1 MNHNS, CDR2 SASEGT. The germline V and J ends were trimmed by 8 bases and 12 bases, with 19 bases remaining between them. The CDR3 totals 13 residues. The CDR3 bases are TGTGCCAGCGGCTACTCAGGGGTTGATAAGCTGTTTTTT. It encodes CASGYSGVDKLFF.

The chain uses TRBV5-4 and TRBJ2-1; D perhaps matches TRBD1 (5 bases). The CDR3 spans 15 residues. The germline V and J ends were trimmed by 2 bases and 0 bases, with 9 bases remaining between them. From germline, CDR1 is SGHNT and CDR2 YYREEE (reference sequence). CDR3 sequence reads: CASSLDRLSYNEQFF. The CDR3 DNA follows: TGTGCCAGCAGCTTAGACAGACTCTCCTACAATGAGCAGTTCTTC.

Comment on this clone: The junction shows a germline mismatch at one end, possibly a read error. The chain employs TRBV7-9 and TRBJ1-2; no clear D. Germline values: CDR1 SEHNR, CDR2 FQNEAQ (reference sequence). There are 15 residues in the CDR3. This CDR3 is CSSSLVGIENYGYTF. The DNA for the CDR3 is TGTTCCAGCAGCTTAGTCGGGATAGAAAACTATGGCTACACCTTC.

By sample share, this clone is medium-sized. The chain employs TRBV7-2 and TRBJ2-5; TRBD2 agrees at 10 bases. CDR3 length: 16 residues. The germline gives CDR1 SGHTA, CDR2 FQGNSA. V was pared by 5 bases and J by 5 bases, with 11 bases of the junction left unmatched. CDR3 amino acids: CASSPDSGGFDETQYF. As DNA, the CDR3 is TGTGCCAGCAGCCCGGATAGCGGGGGGTTCGATGAGACCCAGTACTTC.

In this sample, this clone turned up a few times. The CDR3 reads CASSLDGTGAEQYF. The CDR3 nucleotides are TGTGCCAGCAGCCTGGACGGGACAGGGGCCGAGCAGTACTTC. J is TRBJ2-7 and V is TRBV7-9; 10 nucleotides agree with TRBD1. The CDR3 extends over 14 amino acids. CDR1 and CDR2 (germline): SEHNR, FQNEAQ (reference sequence). V shed 5 bases and J 6 bases; nucleotides not matched to a gene: 7. Drawing the rest from reference TRBV7-9 and TRBJ2-7, the complete variable domain is DTGVSQNPRHKITKRGQNVTFRCDPISEHNRLYWYRQTLGQGPEFLTYFQNEAQLEKSRLLSDRFSAERPKGSFSTLEIQRTEQGDSAMYLCASSLDGTGAEQYFGPGTRLTVT.

The CDR3 DNA reads as TGTGCCAGCGGGGGAGCGGGAGTCTGGGAGACCCAGTACTTC. This sequence encodes CASGGAGVWETQYF. The genes are TRBV18 and TRBJ2-5; 8 nucleotides agree with TRBD2. Unmatched junction bases numbered 10, after V lost 8 bases and J lost 5 bases. CDR3 length: 14 amino acids. CDR1 and CDR2 (germline): KGHSH, LQKENI. Based on the CDR3 plus reference TRBV18 and TRBJ2-5, the full variable domain is NAGVMQNPRHLVRRRGQEARLRCSPMKGHSHVYWYRQLPEEGLKFMVYLQKENIIDESGMPKERFSAEFPKEGPSILRIQQVVRGDSAAYFCASGGAGVWETQYFGPGTRLLVL.